The sequence of this T cell receptor (beta chain) was determined in a study of T-cell memory formation after mild COVID-19. Turning to the study itself: For the most part, TCR clusters were specific to one donor. The study, taken as a whole, reports: Among clones peaking at day 37 in the second wave, SARS-CoV-2 specificity remained unconfirmed. Some SARS-CoV-2-responding clones were already detected in memory before infection.

Amplification by 5'RACE using constant-segment primers produced TCR alpha and TCR beta cDNA libraries that carried sample barcodes and UMIs. TCRdb re-derived calls from the 5' RACE reads in MiXCR, one entry per CDR3 protein. In the table there are approximately 490,000 distinct CDR3 sequences, roughly 22% of which are singletons. Worth noting for this clonotype: Its target is not known.

The germline V gene has CDR1 MDHEN and CDR2 SYDVKM. V dropped 2 bases and J dropped 3 bases, with 12 bases sitting between them. The CDR3 is made up of 15 amino acids. The rearrangement uses TRBV28 and TRBJ2-3; D unresolved. This receptor was obtained from an adult woman who had mild COVID-19 (a few samples of this study predate the infection). Cell type and time point are not known. The sample taken for sequencing was PBMCs or a T cell subset sorted from them (not recorded which). The CDR3 DNA is TGTGCCAGCAGTTTACCATCTAGGCTTACAGATACGCAGTATTTT. Amino acids: CASSLPSRLTDTQYF. Full variable domain (remainder filled in from reference TRBV28 and TRBJ2-3): DVKVTQSSRYLVKRTGEKVFLECVQDMDHENMFWYRQDPGLGLRLIYFSYDVKMKEKGDIPEGYSVSREKKERFSLILESASTNQTSMYLCASSLPSRLTDTQYFGPGTRLTVL.